A single sample is the source of the 24 T cell receptor beta chains below, sequenced in a study of early T cells in non-severe SARS-CoV-2 infection. In TCRdb, the 5' RACE reads were re-called with MiXCR into one record per CDR3 protein. The table lists approximately 46,000 distinct CDR3 sequences, 7.5% to 10% of them singletons, with under 15% in the top ten. The sequenced material came from whole blood. The source of these receptors is an adult who was a healthcare worker with PCR-confirmed SARS-CoV-2 infection or an uninfected control (not recorded which).

As to this clonotype: One end of the junction is discordant with germline, which a read error may explain. The rearrangement joins TRBV25-1 to TRBJ2-3; D uncertain. Germline V gene lookup returns CDR1 MGHDK and CDR2 SYGVNS. The length of the CDR3 is 15 residues. CDR3 bases: TGTGCCAGCAGTGGGGCCCGCCAGTCGTTTGATACGCAGTTTTTT. This gives the protein CASSGARQSFDTQFF.

This clonotype was counted many times. The chain joins TRBV18 to TRBJ2-1, with TRBD1 as a possible D gene (6 bases). The CDR3 sequence is 16 residues long. V was trimmed by 3 bases and J by 7 bases, leaving 19 bases between them. Germline V gene sequence: CDR1 KGHSH, CDR2 LQKENI. The CDR3 spells CASSPYGRGVGNEQFF. The CDR3 nucleotides read TGTGCCAGCTCACCCTATGGCAGGGGAGTTGGGAATGAGCAGTTCTTC.

This clonotype appeared a few times. The chain carries TRBV7-2 and TRBJ2-3, with 7 bases fitting TRBD1. V was clipped by 5 bases and J by 2 bases; unmatched bases: 7. Germline CDR1 and CDR2: SGHTA and FQGNSA. This CDR3 spans 15 amino acids. CDR3 protein: CASSLGTAYTDTQYF. CDR3 nucleotide sequence: TGTGCCAGCAGCCTTGGGACAGCTTACACAGATACGCAGTATTTT.

Only a few counts were recorded for this clonotype. The V gene is TRBV20-1, the J gene TRBJ2-3; no reliable D call. The CDR3 is 10 amino acids. The V gene's germline CDR1 is DFQATT and CDR2 SNEGSKA (reference sequence). CDR3: CNPNTDTQYF. CDR3 DNA sequence: TGCAACCCTAACACAGATACGCAGTATTTT.

This clonotype was recorded at least ten times. The chain joins TRBV27 to TRBJ1-2; 7 positions match TRBD1. CDR1 is MNHEY, CDR2 SMNVEV, per germline (reference sequence). The CDR3 contains 13 residues. After removal of 7 bases from V and 4 bases from J, the junction contained 6 bases not matched to a gene. CDR3 region: CASTNTGAYGYTF. The CDR3 DNA sequence: TGTGCCAGCACTAATACAGGGGCCTATGGCTACACCTTC.

At least ten counts were recorded for this clonotype. The rearrangement links TRBV20-1 to TRBJ2-1; 9 positions agree with TRBD2. This CDR3 contains 18 residues. Germline CDR1 and CDR2: DFQATT and SNEGSKA (reference sequence). The V gene end was trimmed by 2 bases and the J gene end by 2 bases; junction bases not matched to a gene: 13. The CDR3 is CSARPPVGREGAYNEQFF. The CDR3 DNA follows: TGCAGTGCTAGACCCCCGGTCGGGCGGGAGGGAGCCTACAATGAGCAGTTCTTC.

The chain carries TRBV4-3 and TRBJ2-7; 10 positions match TRBD1. Trimming took 4 bases from V and 2 from J; bases not matched to a gene: 5. Per the germline V gene, CDR1 is LGHNA and CDR2 is YSLEER. CDR3 length: 15 amino acids. The CDR3 DNA reads as TGCGCCAGCAGCCTCACCGGGACAGGGGCCTACGAGCAGTACTTC. This encodes CASSLTGTGAYEQYF.

The rearrangement links TRBV20-1 to TRBJ2-7, with TRBD2 matching over 8 bases. The germline CDR1 and CDR2 sequences are DFQATT and SNEGSKA (reference sequence). The CDR3 spans 15 residues. Unmatched junction bases numbered 10, after V lost 0 bases and J lost 6 bases. The CDR3 here is CSARDVSGSGGEQYF. DNA for the CDR3: TGCAGTGCTAGAGACGTGAGCGGGAGTGGAGGCGAGCAGTACTTC.

The rearrangement links TRBV6-2 or TRBV6-3 to TRBJ2-2, with no clear D. Germline V gives CDR1 MNHEY, CDR2 SVGEGT. The CDR3 has 13 amino acids. The germline V and J ends were trimmed by 8 bases and 1 base, with 8 bases remaining between them. The CDR3 reads CASENENTGELFF. The DNA of the CDR3 is TGTGCCAGCGAAAATGAGAACACCGGGGAGCTGTTTTTT.

This clonotype was picked up a small number of times. The J gene is TRBJ2-5, the V gene TRBV12-3 or TRBV12-4, with 11 bases lining up with TRBD2. Trimming cost V 5 bases and J 4 bases; bases outside gene matches: 6. This CDR3 has 15 amino acids. CDR3: CASSITSGRGETQYF. The CDR3 DNA reads TGTGCCAGCAGTATTACTAGCGGGAGAGGAGAGACCCAGTACTTC.

The chain is built from TRBV9 and TRBJ2-1; 14 bases are a match to TRBD2. V shed 2 bases, J shed 13 bases, and the junction held 8 bases outside the gene matches. Germline CDR1 is SGDLS and CDR2 is YYNGEE. This CDR3 has 15 amino acids. CDR3 DNA sequence: TGTGCCAGCAGCGTGGCGGGACTAGCGGGAGTGGAACAGTTCTTC. Its protein is CASSVAGLAGVEQFF.

V gene TRBV4-3 combines with J gene TRBJ1-1; 7 bases align to TRBD1. Losses at the gene ends were 0 bases for V and 6 bases for J; bases not matched to a gene: 7. This CDR3 is built from 15 residues. CDR1 is LGHNA, CDR2 YSLEER, per germline. CDR3 DNA sequence: TGCGCCAGCAGCCAAGATGACAGGGTTCGCGCTGAAGCTTTCTTT. Its translation: CASSQDDRVRAEAFF.

This clonotype has a count of ten or more. The rearrangement links TRBV10-3 to TRBJ2-7, with D unclear. V lost 4 bases to trimming and J lost 3 bases, with 4 bases between them. The CDR3 has 11 amino acids. The germline CDR1 and CDR2 sequences are ENHRY and SYGVKD. The chain's CDR3 is CAISVNYEQYF. The CDR3, as DNA: TGTGCCATCAGTGTCAACTACGAGCAGTACTTC.

The table lists this clonotype with a few counts. The V and J genes are TRBV28 and TRBJ2-7; D is unclear. Between the trimmed V and J ends, which lost 7 bases and 1 base, there was a span of 8 bases. The CDR3 spans 12 residues. From germline, CDR1 is MDHEN and CDR2 SYDVKM. CDR3 sequence reads: CASTGQSYEQYF. The CDR3 region has the DNA TGTGCCAGCACGGGCCAATCCTACGAGCAGTACTTC.

This clonotype was observed at least ten times. This chain links TRBV5-5 with TRBJ2-3; no definite D call. This CDR3 spans 12 amino acids. Germline CDR1 reads SGHKS; CDR2 reads YYEKEE (reference sequence). V lost 5 bases, J lost 6 bases, and 10 bases lay in between. CDR3 DNA sequence: TGTGCCAGCAGTGCCCCCCCCGATACGCAGTATTTT. This gives the protein CASSAPPDTQYF.

This clonotype came up many times. The junction and the germline gene differ at one end; a read error may be behind it. The chain has TRBV20-1 and TRBJ1-1; D may be TRBD1 (5 bases). Germline V gene sequence: CDR1 DFQATT, CDR2 SNEGSKA (reference sequence). This CDR3 region has 11 residues. The CDR3 here is CSALGGIEVFF. In nucleotides, the CDR3 is TGCAGTGCTCTCGGGGGTATCGAAGTTTTCTTT.

This sequence joins TRBV6-5 and TRBJ1-2; D is possibly TRBD1 (5 bases). Germline V gene sequence: CDR1 MNHEY, CDR2 SVGAGI. The CDR3 has 17 amino acids. V lost 0 bases to trimming and J lost 7 bases, with 21 bases between them. Here the CDR3 reads CASSYSMSGTLGLGYTF. DNA for the CDR3: TGTGCCAGCAGTTACTCTATGTCCGGGACCCTAGGGCTTGGCTACACCTTC.

This clonotype has ten or more counts. The chain combines TRBV7-8 with TRBJ2-5, with D unclear. V was trimmed by 0 bases and J by 4 bases, leaving 6 bases between them. The V gene's germline CDR1 is SGHVS and CDR2 FQNEAQ. This CDR3 spans 13 amino acids. The CDR3 sequence: CASSLALVETQYF. For the CDR3, the DNA is TGTGCCAGCAGCTTAGCGTTGGTAGAGACCCAGTACTTC.

The J gene is TRBJ2-5, the V gene TRBV7-2; the match to TRBD2 covers 8 bases. This CDR3 spans 14 amino acids. Germline V gives CDR1 SGHTA, CDR2 FQGNSA. V trimming: 5 bases; J trimming: 10 bases; junction bases outside the gene matches: 12. The CDR3 sequence is CASSQGLVGVDQYF. The CDR3 coding sequence is TGTGCCAGCAGCCAGGGACTAGTGGGCGTGGACCAGTACTTC.

This chain uses TRBV11-2 with TRBJ2-5, with D perhaps matching TRBD2 (5 bases). V dropped 5 bases and J dropped 4 bases, with 14 bases sitting between them. The CDR3 has 14 amino acids. Looked up from germline, CDR1 is SGHAT and CDR2 is FQNNGV. The CDR3 region has the DNA TGTGCCAGCAGCCGACGTAGCGATCGAGAGACCCAGTACTTC. It translates to CASSRRSDRETQYF.

This clonotype was detected only a few times. The chain couples TRBV29-1 to TRBJ1-4; D gene ambiguous. Looked up from germline, CDR1 is SQVTM and CDR2 is ANQGSEA. This CDR3 is built from 13 residues. Trimming took 7 bases from V and 1 from J, leaving 10 bases between them. CDR3 coding DNA: TGCAGCGGAGGCCTTGGAACTAATGAAAAACTGTTTTTT. Amino acid sequence: CSGGLGTNEKLFF.

This clonotype is a singleton in its sample. The chain carries TRBV6-2 or TRBV6-3 and TRBJ2-5; 7 nucleotides align to TRBD1. CDR1 MNHEY and CDR2 SVGEGT come from the germline V gene. This CDR3 is 12 amino acids long. With 6 bases clipped from V and 5 bases from J, the junction kept 3 bases outside the gene matches. The CDR3 DNA is TGTGCCAGCAGGACAGGGCCGGAGACCCAGTACTTC. Translating gives CASRTGPETQYF.

This rearrangement joins TRBV29-1 to TRBJ2-2; 11 bases map to TRBD1. This CDR3 spans 14 amino acids. Trimming removed 7 bases from V and 4 bases from J; junction bases left unmatched: 5. Germline values: CDR1 SQVTM, CDR2 ANQGSEA. The CDR3 nucleotides are TGCAGCGGAACCGGGACAGGGGGCACCGGGGAGCTGTTTTTT. Translating gives CSGTGTGGTGELFF.

At least ten counts were recorded for this clonotype. The chain links TRBV12-3 or TRBV12-4 to TRBJ2-7; 11 bases line up with TRBD2. With V trimmed by 6 bases and J by 5 bases, 9 bases remained unmatched. The CDR3 contains 15 residues. The CDR3 sequence: CASRVAGGGRNEQYF. The DNA for the CDR3 is TGTGCCAGCAGAGTAGCGGGAGGGGGTAGAAACGAGCAGTACTTC.